Listed below are T cell receptor beta chains from one sample, sequenced in a study of CD8 T cells in ankylosing spondylitis. TCRdb redid the calling of the 5' RACE reads with MiXCR, one entry per CDR3 protein. The sample lists about 33,000 distinct CDR3 sequences; roughly 12% were seen once. The specimen sequenced was synovial fluid, either unsorted or a sorted T cell fraction (not recorded which). The source is a male donor with ankylosing spondylitis. CDR3s include the opening cysteine and the closing phenylalanine or tryptophan. Each record gives: D gene, V gene, clone size, CDR3 length, J gene, CDR3 DNA, CDR3 protein. D genes are given only for firm matches. Expanded clones are given a class, and other clones once, few, many or no size at all.

TRBD1,TRBV5-1,few,15,TRBJ2-7,TGCGCCAGCAGCTTGGTTGGGACAGGGGGCTACGAGCAGTACTTC,CASSLVGTGGYEQYF
TRBD1,TRBV18,-,16,TRBJ1-1,TGTGCCAGCTCACACGACAGGACAGGGACGAACACTGAAGCTTTCTTT,CASSHDRTGTNTEAFF
-,TRBV7-6,-,15,TRBJ2-7,TGTGCCAGCAGCTTAGTGGGGTGGCTACCCTACGAGCAGTACTTC,CASSLVGWLPYEQYF
-,TRBV11-1,-,18,TRBJ1-4,TGTGCCAGCAGCGCCGCGGGCAGGGAGTGGTGGACTAATGAAAAACTGTTTTTT,CASSAAGREWWTNEKLFF
TRBD2,TRBV11-2,-,16,TRBJ2-5,TGTGCCAGCAGCTTAGTCGGGACTAGCGGGAGGAAGACCCAGTACTTC,CASSLVGTSGRKTQYF
TRBD2,TRBV20-1,many,16,TRBJ2-7,TGCAGTGGACGACCGACGAAGGGGACTAGCGAGTACGAGCAGTACTTC,CSGRPTKGTSEYEQYF
TRBD2,TRBV5-1,-,17,TRBJ2-5,TGCGCCAGCAGCGTGACCCGGACTAGCGGGGGGCTGGAGACCCAGTACTTC,CASSVTRTSGGLETQYF
TRBD2,TRBV3-1,few,15,TRBJ2-3,TGTGCCAGCAGCCAAGAAACTAGCGGCACAGATACGCAGTATTTT,CASSQETSGTDTQYF
-,TRBV7-9,few,12,TRBJ1-2,TGTGCCAGCAGCTTACTTAGTTATGGCTACACCTTC,CASSLLSYGYTF
-,TRBV29-1,few,13,TRBJ2-5,TGCAGCGTTGGCTCGGGCGAAGCTGGGACCCAGTACTTC,CSVGSGEAGTQYF
TRBD2,TRBV25-1,-,18,TRBJ2-7,TGTGCCAGCAGTGAATATATTCGGGCTAGCGGGAAAAACTACGAGCAGTACTTC,CASSEYIRASGKNYEQYF
-,TRBV5-5,few,13,TRBJ1-2,TGTGCCAGCTCCCAACCAGACAGCTATGGCTACACCTTC,CASSQPDSYGYTF
TRBD2,TRBV28,-,17,TRBJ2-5,TGTGCCAGCAGTCACGGACTAGCGGGAGCAGCCCAAGAGACCCAGTACTTC,CASSHGLAGAAQETQYF
-,TRBV7-8,many,12,TRBJ1-2,TGTGCCACCACTCGGCAGGGCTTCGGCTACACCTTC,CATTRQGFGYTF
TRBD2,TRBV4-2,many,17,TRBJ2-1,TGTGCCAGCAGCCACCTCCTAGCAACTAGCGGCCACAATGAGCAGTTCTTC,CASSHLLATSGHNEQFF
-,TRBV7-2,many,15,TRBJ2-7,TGTGCCAGCAGCTTAGGGGGCGGCTCTCCGGACGAGCAGTACTTC,CASSLGGGSPDEQYF
TRBD1,TRBV6-2/TRBV6-3,many,15,TRBJ2-1,TGTGCCAGCAGCCTATCCGGGACAGGGGGCCATGAGCAGTTCTTC,CASSLSGTGGHEQFF
-,TRBV7-2,many,15,TRBJ2-6,TGTGCCAGCAGCTTAGTTAGGGCTGGGGCCAACGTCCTGACTTTC,CASSLVRAGANVLTF
TRBD2,TRBV7-2,many,15,TRBJ2-7,TGTGCCAGCAGCTCGACTAGCGCTTACTCCTACGAGCAGTACTTC,CASSSTSAYSYEQYF
-,TRBV6-6,few,12,TRBJ2-7,TGTGCCAGCAGTTATGGAGCGGACACCCGCTACTTC,CASSYGADTRYF
TRBD2,TRBV20-1,many,15,TRBJ2-1,TGCAGTGCTAGAGATAACAGCGGGGACTACAATGAGCAGTTCTTC,CSARDNSGDYNEQFF
-,TRBV20-1,-,13,TRBJ2-7,TGCAGTGCTAGAGGGGCCAGTCCGGTCGAGCAGTACTTC,CSARGASPVEQYF
TRBD1,TRBV6-2/TRBV6-3,few,16,TRBJ2-3,TGTGCCAGCAGCCTCCTTGGTCAGGGGGGCACAGATACGCAGTATTTT,CASSLLGQGGTDTQYF
-,TRBV7-2,-,12,TRBJ1-1,TGTGCCAGCAGCTTAGAACCACCCGAAGCTTTCTTT,CASSLEPPEAFF
-,TRBV27,many,14,TRBJ2-1,TGTGCCAGCAGTTTCTTAACAGGTTACAATGAGCAGTTCTTC,CASSFLTGYNEQFF
-,TRBV13,few,14,TRBJ1-1,TGTGCCAGCAGCTTAGAGGGGGGTGGCCCTGAAGCTTTCTTT,CASSLEGGGPEAFF
TRBD1,TRBV28,few,16,TRBJ1-1,TGTGCCAGCAGTTTCGTCGTAGGGGGCGATGACACTGAAGCTTTCTTT,CASSFVVGGDDTEAFF
-,TRBV5-6,many,12,TRBJ1-2,TGTGCCAGCAGCTTGGTCTACTATGGCTACACCTTC,CASSLVYYGYTF
-,TRBV7-9,many,14,TRBJ2-1,TGTGCCAGCAGCTCAGGTTTTTCCAGGGATGAGCAGTTCTTC,CASSSGFSRDEQFF
-,TRBV12-3/TRBV12-4,-,13,TRBJ2-3,TGTGCCAGCAGTTTGTTGAGGCCAGATACGCAGTATTTT,CASSLLRPDTQYF
TRBD2,TRBV20-1,many,15,TRBJ2-1,TGCAGTGCCAAGCCGGGGGGGCGAAGGTACAATGAGCAGTTCTTC,CSAKPGGRRYNEQFF
-,TRBV7-2,medium-sized,15,TRBJ2-3,TGTGCCAGCACCCCGGTGTCCGAGGCCACAGATACGCAGTATTTT,CASTPVSEATDTQYF
TRBD2,TRBV11-1,few,18,TRBJ2-1,TGTGCCAGCAGCCCAACGGATAGTAGCGGGCTTTACGGCGATGAGCAGTTCTTC,CASSPTDSSGLYGDEQFF
-,TRBV14,-,14,TRBJ1-2,TGTGCCAGCAACCGAGTGGGCGGAAACTATGGCTACACCTTC,CASNRVGGNYGYTF
TRBD1,TRBV4-1,many,17,TRBJ1-5,TGCGCCAGCAGCCATCCCGAACAGGGGGGCCTTAATCAGCCCCAGCATTTT,CASSHPEQGGLNQPQHF
TRBD1,TRBV6-1,-,14,TRBJ1-3,TGTGCCAGCAGACAGACAGGGTTGGGAAACACCATATATTTT,CASRQTGLGNTIYF
TRBD1,TRBV4-3,few,17,TRBJ2-2,TGCGCCAGCAGCCAAAGCCGGACAGGGGGGTACACCGGGGAGCTGTTTTTT,CASSQSRTGGYTGELFF
-,TRBV2,-,19,TRBJ1-2,TGTGCCAGCAGTGAACTTTCAGGACCTTCTACCGGCGGCGACTATGGCTACACCTTC,CASSELSGPSTGGDYGYTF
TRBD2,TRBV10-3,once,18,TRBJ2-1,TGTGCCATCAGTGAGCCTGAGGGGACTAGCGGGAGGAGGAATGAGCAGTTCTTC,CAISEPEGTSGRRNEQFF
TRBD1,TRBV5-1,many,12,TRBJ2-5,TGCGCCAGCAAGACAGGGATGGGGACCCAGTACTTC,CASKTGMGTQYF
-,TRBV6-2/TRBV6-3,many,14,TRBJ2-5,TGTGCCAGCAGTTACTACGGCGCGGGGGAGACCCAGTACTTC,CASSYYGAGETQYF
-,TRBV4-3,-,17,TRBJ2-1,TGCGCCAGCAGCCAAGATCTCTGGCAGGGAAATAGAACTGAGCAGTTCTTC,CASSQDLWQGNRTEQFF
TRBD2,TRBV20-1,few,15,TRBJ2-1,TGCAGTGCTAGAGATCCTAGCGGGAAATACAATGAGCAGTTCTTC,CSARDPSGKYNEQFF
-,TRBV19,-,13,TRBJ2-3,TGTGCCAGTAGTATATGGGTCGCAGATACGCAGTATTTT,CASSIWVADTQYF
TRBD1,TRBV5-1,-,14,TRBJ2-1,TGCGCCAGCAGCTTGGCCGGGACAGACAATGAGCAGTTCTTC,CASSLAGTDNEQFF
TRBD1,TRBV6-1,few,15,TRBJ2-2,TGTGCCAGCAGTGAGGAGACAGGGGGCACCGGGGAGCTGTTTTTT,CASSEETGGTGELFF
TRBD1,TRBV7-2,-,16,TRBJ2-1,TGTGCCAGCAGCTTATTTGGGACAGGGGGAGGAAATGAGCAGTTCTTC,CASSLFGTGGGNEQFF
-,TRBV6-5,many,14,TRBJ1-5,TGTGCCAGCAGTTACTCGGGAACGGGACAGCCCCAGCATTTT,CASSYSGTGQPQHF
TRBD2,TRBV14,many,14,TRBJ2-1,TGTGCCAGCAGCCCCGGGACTAGCACCGCCGAGCAGTTCTTC,CASSPGTSTAEQFF
-,TRBV21-1,many,16,TRBJ1-5,TGTGCCAGCAGAACGCGCCCGAGCAGGGACAATCAGCCCCAGCATTTT,CASRTRPSRDNQPQHF
-,TRBV5-1,many,14,TRBJ2-1,TGCGCCAGCAGCTTGGAAGGTTGGTGGGATGAGCAGTTCTTC,CASSLEGWWDEQFF
TRBD2,TRBV6-1,many,16,TRBJ2-5,TGTGCCAGCAGCCTCGGACGGCGGGGGGGTCAAGAGACCCAGTACTTC,CASSLGRRGGQETQYF
TRBD1,TRBV5-6,few,14,TRBJ2-7,TGTGCCAGCAGCTTGCGGGACAGGGGGTACGAGCAGTACTTC,CASSLRDRGYEQYF
TRBD1,TRBV20-1,many,14,TRBJ2-5,TGCAGTGCTAGTAGTGGGACAGGGAGAAAGACCCAGTACTTC,CSASSGTGRKTQYF
-,TRBV27,few,16,TRBJ2-4,TGTGCCAGCAGTTTACGGGGGTGGCAGCCCAAAAACATTCAGTACTTC,CASSLRGWQPKNIQYF
-,TRBV6-1,-,13,TRBJ2-1,TGTGCCAGCAGTGCGACCAGGGAGCATGAGCAGTTCTTC,CASSATREHEQFF
-,TRBV25-1,many,10,TRBJ2-2,TGTGCCAGTGGAGGCGGGGAGCTGTTTTTT,CASGGGELFF
-,TRBV5-8,many,14,TRBJ2-1,TGTGCCAGCAGCTTAGCTTGGGGGAGCGGGGAGCAGTTCTTC,CASSLAWGSGEQFF
-,TRBV7-2,many,12,TRBJ2-7,TGTGCCAGCAGCCATCGTTCCTACGAGCAGTACTTC,CASSHRSYEQYF
-,TRBV15,few,16,TRBJ2-3,TGTGCCACCAGCAGTACGGGGCCATATAGCACAGATACGCAGTATTTT,CATSSTGPYSTDTQYF